Below, one TCR beta chain is given with its context. Its antigen is not identified. Pooled together were second doses at about 4 or about 12 weeks. This sample was taken from a study of T cell responses to AZD1222 COVID-19 vaccine. Points from the study as a whole: Spike-specific TCR breadth and depth both grew after two AZD1222 doses. Nearly half of the spike-specific TCRs reportedly recognize variant regions that carry no mutations. No day 14 peak samples; only post-peak repertoires were characterized.

Germline values: CDR1 SGHNT, CDR2 YENEEA. The CDR3 spans 14 residues. The germline V and J ends were trimmed by 1 base and 5 bases, with 11 bases remaining between them. Profiled with immunoSEQ multiplex PCR; TCRdb holds only in-frame clones, not every one. The data show about 180,000 clones, approximately 90% seen once. The source material was peripheral blood, sampled 28 days after the second AZD1222 dose. The chain employs TRBV11-3 and TRBJ2-5, with D possibly called TRBD1 or TRBD2 (5 bases each). The source is an adult who received the AZD1222 COVID-19 vaccine. The CDR3 sequence is CASSLGRDGETQYF. In nucleotides, the CDR3 is TGTGCCAGCAGCTTAGGCCGGGACGGTGAGACCCAGTACTTC.